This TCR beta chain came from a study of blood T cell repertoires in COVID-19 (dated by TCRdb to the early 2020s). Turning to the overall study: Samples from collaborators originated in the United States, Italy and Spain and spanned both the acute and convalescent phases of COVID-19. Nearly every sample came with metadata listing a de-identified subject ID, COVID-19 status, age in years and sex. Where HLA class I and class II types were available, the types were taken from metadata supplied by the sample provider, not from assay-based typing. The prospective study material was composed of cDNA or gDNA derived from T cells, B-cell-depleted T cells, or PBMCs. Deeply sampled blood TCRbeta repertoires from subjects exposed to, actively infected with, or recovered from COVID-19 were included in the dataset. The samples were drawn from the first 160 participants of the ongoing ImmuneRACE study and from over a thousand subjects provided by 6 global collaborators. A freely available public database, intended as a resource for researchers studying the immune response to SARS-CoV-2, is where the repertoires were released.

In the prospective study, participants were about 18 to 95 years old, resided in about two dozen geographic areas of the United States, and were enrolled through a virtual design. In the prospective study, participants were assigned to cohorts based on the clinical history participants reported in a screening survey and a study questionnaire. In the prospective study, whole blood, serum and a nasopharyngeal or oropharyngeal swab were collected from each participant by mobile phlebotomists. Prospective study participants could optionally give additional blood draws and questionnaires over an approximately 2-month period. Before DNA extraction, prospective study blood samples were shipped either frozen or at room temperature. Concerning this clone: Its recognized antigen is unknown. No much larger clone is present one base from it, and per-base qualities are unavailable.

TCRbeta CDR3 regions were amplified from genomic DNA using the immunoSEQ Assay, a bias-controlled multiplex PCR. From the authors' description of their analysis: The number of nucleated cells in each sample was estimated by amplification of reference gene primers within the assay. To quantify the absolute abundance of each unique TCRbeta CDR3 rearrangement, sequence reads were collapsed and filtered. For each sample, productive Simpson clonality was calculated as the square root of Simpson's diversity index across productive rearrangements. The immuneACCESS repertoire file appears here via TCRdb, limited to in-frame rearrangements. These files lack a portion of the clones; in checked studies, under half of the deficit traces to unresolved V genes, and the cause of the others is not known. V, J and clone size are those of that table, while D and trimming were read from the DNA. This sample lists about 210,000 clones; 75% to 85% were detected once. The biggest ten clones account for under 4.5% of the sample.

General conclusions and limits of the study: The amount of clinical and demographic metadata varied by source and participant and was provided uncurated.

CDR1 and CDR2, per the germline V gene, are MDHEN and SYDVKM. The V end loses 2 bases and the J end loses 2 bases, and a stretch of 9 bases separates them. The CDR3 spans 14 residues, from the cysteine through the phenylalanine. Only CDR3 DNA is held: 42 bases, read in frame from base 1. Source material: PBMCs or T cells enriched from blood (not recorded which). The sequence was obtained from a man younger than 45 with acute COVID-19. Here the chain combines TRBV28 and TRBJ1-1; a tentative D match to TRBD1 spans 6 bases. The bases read TGTGCCAGCAGTTTAGGGGGGGCTAACACTGAAGCTTTCTTT. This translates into CASSLGGANTEAFF.